Following are 15 T cell receptor beta chains from one sample sequenced in a study of T-cell memory formation after mild COVID-19. A single record per CDR3 protein comes from TCRdb applying MiXCR to the 5' RACE reads. The data contain approximately 230,000 distinct CDR3 sequences, about 17% of them singletons. Sequenced sample: PBMCs or a T cell subset sorted from them (not recorded which). Receptors were obtained from a man aged 18 to 29 who had mild COVID-19 (a few samples of this study predate the infection). Cell type and time point are not known.

This clonotype was counted at least ten times. The rearrangement uses TRBV24-1 and TRBJ2-7; D gene ambiguous. CDR1 KGHDR and CDR2 SFDVKD come from the germline V gene. The CDR3 totals 14 residues. Trimming took off 5 bases at V and 9 bases at J, with 19 bases between the two ends. CDR3 bases: TGTGCCACCAGTGGACCACTCCATGCTCGATGGCAGTACTTC. This sequence encodes CATSGPLHARWQYF.

This rearrangement joins TRBV28 to TRBJ1-2; D uncertain. Looked up from germline, CDR1 is MDHEN and CDR2 is SYDVKM. This CDR3 is built from 12 residues. V lost 7 bases and J 8 bases, leaving 14 bases between the germline ends. The chain's CDR3 is CASTAVDRGYTF. Written as DNA, the CDR3 is TGTGCCAGCACCGCGGTCGATAGGGGCTACACCTTC.

The genes are TRBV5-1 and TRBJ2-3; 12 bases align to TRBD1. The germline V gene has CDR1 SGHRS and CDR2 YFSETQ. The CDR3 spans 16 residues. V dropped 0 bases and J dropped 6; count of bases not matched to a gene: 5. The CDR3 loop reads CASSLAGTGGADTQYF. For the CDR3, the DNA is TGCGCCAGCAGCTTGGCCGGGACAGGGGGCGCGGATACGCAGTATTTT.

This clonotype was seen many times. The chain employs TRBV6-5 and TRBJ2-2, with TRBD1 as a possible D gene (6 bases). Trimming stripped 6 bases from V and 0 bases from J, with 11 bases between. The CDR3 has 15 residues. Germline CDR1 MNHEY, CDR2 SVGAGI. DNA of the CDR3: TGTGCCAGCAGACCTGGACAGCCGAACACCGGGGAGCTGTTTTTT. Amino acids: CASRPGQPNTGELFF.

This chain joins TRBV5-1 and TRBJ2-3; D call uncertain. Germline V gives CDR1 SGHRS, CDR2 YFSETQ. Between the trimmed V and J ends, which lost 2 bases and 2 bases, there was a span of 15 bases. The CDR3 contains 16 residues. CDR3 sequence: CASSFAYTSTTDTQYF. The CDR3 nucleotides read TGCGCCAGCAGCTTCGCCTATACCTCCACCACAGATACGCAGTATTTT.

This clonotype has at least ten counts. This chain links TRBV6-5 with TRBJ1-2; TRBD1 aligns across 9 bases. Germline assignment: CDR1 MNHEY and CDR2 SVGAGI. This CDR3 has 13 amino acids. The junction had 0 bases not matched to a gene; V was cut back by 4 bases and J by 3 bases. The CDR3 DNA sequence: TGTGCCAGCAGTTGGACAGGGGACTATGGCTACACCTTC. It translates to CASSWTGDYGYTF.

The chain carries TRBV4-2 and TRBJ2-5; 9 positions match TRBD1. The CDR3 spans 15 residues. Trimming removed 1 base from V and 5 bases from J; junction bases left unmatched: 5. Germline assignment: CDR1 LGHNA and CDR2 YNFKEQ. CDR3 protein: CASSQGGDRGETQYF. CDR3 sequence (DNA): TGTGCCAGCAGCCAAGGAGGTGACAGGGGGGAGACCCAGTACTTC.

This clonotype was detected a few times. The chain combines TRBV28 with TRBJ2-7; 8 positions agree with TRBD1. CDR1 and CDR2 (germline): MDHEN, SYDVKM. Trimming at V came to 6 bases and at J to 2 bases, leaving 6 bases not matched to a gene. The CDR3 contains 14 residues. CDR3: CASRSGTGTYEQYV. CDR3 in DNA: TGTGCCAGCAGGTCCGGGACAGGAACCTACGAGCAGTACGTC.

This clonotype has at least ten counts. The rearrangement links TRBV20-1 to TRBJ2-3; 10 bases match TRBD2. CDR1 is DFQATT, CDR2 SNEGSKA, per germline (reference sequence). This CDR3 has 15 amino acids. The junction had 7 bases not matched to a gene; V was cut back by 3 bases and J by 4 bases. CDR3 sequence (DNA): TGCAGTGCTAGCCCCTCTAGCGGGGGCGCAGATACGCAGTATTTT. Translated, it gives CSASPSSGGADTQYF.

The table lists this clonotype with a few counts. This chain links TRBV2 with TRBJ1-5, with 9 bases lining up with TRBD1. Germline V gene lookup returns CDR1 SNHLY and CDR2 FYNNEI. The ends lost 7 bases at V and 4 bases at J; junction bases unmatched: 14. This CDR3 region has 17 residues. The CDR3 bases are TGTGCCAGCACCCAAGTGAGCGGGGGACAGGGTAATCAGCCCCAGCATTTT. Its translation is CASTQVSGGQGNQPQHF.

This clonotype was detected a few times. This sequence joins TRBV3-1 and TRBJ1-2, with D unclear. The V gene lost 0 bases and the J gene lost 4 bases, with 0 bases spanning the gap. Looked up from germline, CDR1 is LGHDT and CDR2 is YNNKEL (reference sequence). The CDR3 is 11 amino acids. The DNA for the CDR3 is TGTGCCAGCAGCCAAGACTATGGCTACACCTTC. It codes for CASSQDYGYTF.

The chain is built from TRBV7-6 and TRBJ2-7; D is tentatively TRBD1 or TRBD2 (5 bases each). CDR1 SGHVS and CDR2 FNYEAQ come from the germline V gene. Trimming pared 8 bases from V and 3 bases from J, leaving 11 bases between. This CDR3 is built from 12 residues. The CDR3 spells CASGRDGYEQYF. The CDR3 nucleotides read TGTGCCAGCGGCAGGGACGGCTACGAGCAGTACTTC. Supplemented by reference TRBV7-6 and TRBJ2-7, the full variable domain reads GAGVSQSPRYKVTKRGQDVALRCDPISGHVSLYWYRQALGQGPEFLTYFNYEAQQDKSGLPNDRFSAERPEGSISTLTIQRTEQRDSAMYRCASGRDGYEQYFGPGTRLTVT.

This clonotype was observed a few times. V usage is TRBV20-1 and J usage is TRBJ1-5, with D possibly matching TRBD1 (5 bases). This CDR3 region has 15 residues. Trimming shortened V by 1 base and J by 7 bases, and 17 bases separated the two germline ends. Germline assignment: CDR1 DFQATT and CDR2 SNEGSKA (reference sequence). In DNA form, the CDR3 reads TGCAGTGCTAGAGGCGGGACCGGACGGTGGCAGCCCCAGCATTTT. Its protein is CSARGGTGRWQPQHF.

The chain joins TRBV29-1 to TRBJ2-3; a possible D gene is TRBD2 (7 bases). Germline CDR1 reads SQVTM; CDR2 reads ANQGSEA. V was trimmed by 7 bases and J by 4 bases, leaving 12 bases between them. The CDR3 extends over 12 amino acids. CDR3 nucleotides: TGCAGCGGTGGAGGGGGGGCAGATACGCAGTATTTT. Its translation is CSGGGGADTQYF.

The chain has TRBV18 and TRBJ1-1; D call uncertain. Germline V gene lookup returns CDR1 KGHSH and CDR2 LQKENI. The CDR3 totals 13 residues. V lost 8 bases, J lost 6 bases, and 16 bases lay in between. Here the CDR3 DNA reads TGTGCCAGCGTTCCCCGAGGAGTAGCTGAAGCTTTCTTT. Protein product: CASVPRGVAEAFF. Full variable domain (remainder filled in from reference TRBV18 and TRBJ1-1): NAGVMQNPRHLVRRRGQEARLRCSPMKGHSHVYWYRQLPEEGLKFMVYLQKENIIDESGMPKERFSAEFPKEGPSILRIQQVVRGDSAAYFCASVPRGVAEAFFGQGTRLTVV.